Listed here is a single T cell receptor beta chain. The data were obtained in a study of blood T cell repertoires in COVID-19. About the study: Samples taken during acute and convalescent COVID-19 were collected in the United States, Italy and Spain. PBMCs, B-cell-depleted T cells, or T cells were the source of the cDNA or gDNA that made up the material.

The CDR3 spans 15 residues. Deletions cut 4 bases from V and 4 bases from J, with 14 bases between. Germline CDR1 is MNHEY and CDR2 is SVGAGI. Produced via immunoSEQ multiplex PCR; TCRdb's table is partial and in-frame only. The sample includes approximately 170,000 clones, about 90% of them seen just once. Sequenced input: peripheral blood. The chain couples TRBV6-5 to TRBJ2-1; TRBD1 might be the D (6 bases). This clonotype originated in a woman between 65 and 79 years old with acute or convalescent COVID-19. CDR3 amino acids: CASSSTEGVYNEQFF. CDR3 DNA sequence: TGTGCCAGCAGTTCGACAGAGGGGGTTTACAATGAGCAGTTCTTC.